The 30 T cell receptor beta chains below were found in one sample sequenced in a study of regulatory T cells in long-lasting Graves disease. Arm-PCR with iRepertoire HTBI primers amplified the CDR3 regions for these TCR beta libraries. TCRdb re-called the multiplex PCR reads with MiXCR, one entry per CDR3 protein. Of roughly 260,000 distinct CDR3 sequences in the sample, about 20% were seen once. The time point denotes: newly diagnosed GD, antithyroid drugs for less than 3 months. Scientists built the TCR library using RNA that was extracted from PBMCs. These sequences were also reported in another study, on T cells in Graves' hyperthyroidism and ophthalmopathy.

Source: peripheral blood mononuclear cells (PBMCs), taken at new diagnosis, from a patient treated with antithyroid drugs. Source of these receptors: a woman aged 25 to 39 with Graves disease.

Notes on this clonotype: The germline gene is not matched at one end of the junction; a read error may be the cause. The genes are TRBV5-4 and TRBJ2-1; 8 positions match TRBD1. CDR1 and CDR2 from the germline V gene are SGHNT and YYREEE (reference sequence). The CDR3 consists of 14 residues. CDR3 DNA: TGTGCCAGCAGCTCCGCAGGGGGCTACGATGAGCAGTTCTTC. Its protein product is CASSSAGGYDEQFF. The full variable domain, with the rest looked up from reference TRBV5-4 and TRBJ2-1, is ETGVTQSPTHLIKTRGQQVTLRCSSQSGHNTVSWYQQALGQGPQFIFQYYREEENGRGNFPPRFSGLQFPNYSSELNVNALELDDSALYLCASSSAGGYDEQFFGPGTRLTVL.

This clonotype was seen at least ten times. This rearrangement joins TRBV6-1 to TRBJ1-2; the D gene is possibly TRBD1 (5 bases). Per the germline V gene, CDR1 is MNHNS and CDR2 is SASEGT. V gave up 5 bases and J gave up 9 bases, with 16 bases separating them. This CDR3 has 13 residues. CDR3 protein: CASSSIRQWSYTF. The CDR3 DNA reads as TGTGCCAGCAGTAGTATTCGACAGTGGAGCTACACCTTC.

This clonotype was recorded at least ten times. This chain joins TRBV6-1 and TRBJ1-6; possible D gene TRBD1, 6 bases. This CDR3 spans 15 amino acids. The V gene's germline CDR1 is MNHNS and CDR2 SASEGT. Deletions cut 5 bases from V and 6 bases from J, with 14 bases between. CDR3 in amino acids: CASSPDGGGNSPLHF. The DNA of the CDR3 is TGTGCCAGCAGTCCCGACGGGGGCGGTAATTCACCCCTCCACTTT.

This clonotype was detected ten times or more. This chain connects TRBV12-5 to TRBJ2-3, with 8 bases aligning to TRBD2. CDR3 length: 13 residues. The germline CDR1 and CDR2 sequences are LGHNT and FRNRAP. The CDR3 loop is CAGGADVTDTQYF. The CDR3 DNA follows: TGTGCCGGGGGGGCAGATGTCACAGATACGCAGTATTTT.

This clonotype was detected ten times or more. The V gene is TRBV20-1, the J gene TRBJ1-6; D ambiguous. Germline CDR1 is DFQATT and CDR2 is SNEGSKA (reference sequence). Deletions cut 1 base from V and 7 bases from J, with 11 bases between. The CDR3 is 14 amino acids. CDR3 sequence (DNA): TGCAGTGCTAGAGTTGGACCCCTGAATTCACCCCTCCACTTT. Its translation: CSARVGPLNSPLHF.

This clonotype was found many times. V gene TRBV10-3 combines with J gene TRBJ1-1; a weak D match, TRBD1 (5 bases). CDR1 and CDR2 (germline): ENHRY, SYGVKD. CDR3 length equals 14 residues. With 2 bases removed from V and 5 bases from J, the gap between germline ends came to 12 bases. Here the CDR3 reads CAISEGSGGTEAFF. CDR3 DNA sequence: TGTGCCATCAGTGAGGGCAGCGGGGGGACTGAAGCTTTCTTT.

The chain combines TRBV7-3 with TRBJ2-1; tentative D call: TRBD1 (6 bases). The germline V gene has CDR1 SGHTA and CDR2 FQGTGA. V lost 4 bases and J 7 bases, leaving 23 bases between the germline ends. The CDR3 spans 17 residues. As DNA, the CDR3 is TGTGCCAGCAGCTCAGGGGTATGGGGGTGGGGGTTGAATGAGCAGTTCTTC. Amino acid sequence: CASSSGVWGWGLNEQFF.

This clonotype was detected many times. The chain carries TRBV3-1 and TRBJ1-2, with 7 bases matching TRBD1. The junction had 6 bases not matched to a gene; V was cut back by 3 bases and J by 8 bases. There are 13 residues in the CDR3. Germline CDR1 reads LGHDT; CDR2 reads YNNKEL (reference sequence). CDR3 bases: TGTGCCAGCAGCCAGAATCGACAGGGAGGCTACACCTTC. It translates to CASSQNRQGGYTF. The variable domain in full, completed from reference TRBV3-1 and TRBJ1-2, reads DTAVSQTPKYLVTQMGNDKSIKCEQNLGHDTMYWYKQDSKKFLKIMFSYNNKELIINETVPNRFSPKSPDKAHLNLHINSLELGDSAVYFCASSQNRQGGYTFGSGTRLTVV.

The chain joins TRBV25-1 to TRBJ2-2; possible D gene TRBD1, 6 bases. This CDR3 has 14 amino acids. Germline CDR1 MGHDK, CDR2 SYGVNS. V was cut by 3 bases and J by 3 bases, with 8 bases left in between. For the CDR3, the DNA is TGTGCCAGCAGTGAGGGGGCGCACACCGGGGAGCTGTTTTTT. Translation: CASSEGAHTGELFF.

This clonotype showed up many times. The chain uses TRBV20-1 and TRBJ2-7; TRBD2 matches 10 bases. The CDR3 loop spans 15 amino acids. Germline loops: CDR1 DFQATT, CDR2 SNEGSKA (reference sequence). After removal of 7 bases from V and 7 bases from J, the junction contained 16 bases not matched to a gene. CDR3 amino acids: CSVSPIAGGLGEQYF. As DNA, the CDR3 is TGCAGTGTTAGTCCCATAGCGGGGGGACTTGGAGAGCAGTACTTC.

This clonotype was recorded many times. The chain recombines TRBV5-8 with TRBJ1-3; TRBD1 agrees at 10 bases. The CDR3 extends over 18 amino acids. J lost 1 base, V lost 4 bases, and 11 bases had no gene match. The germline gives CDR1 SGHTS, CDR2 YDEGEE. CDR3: CASSAGTGALRSGNTIYF. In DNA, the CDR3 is TGTGCCAGCAGCGCCGGGACAGGGGCACTACGTTCTGGAAACACCATATATTTT.

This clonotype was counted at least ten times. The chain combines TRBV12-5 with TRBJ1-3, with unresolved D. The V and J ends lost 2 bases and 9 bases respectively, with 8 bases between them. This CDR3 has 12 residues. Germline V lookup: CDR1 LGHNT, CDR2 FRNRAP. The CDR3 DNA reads TGTGCTAGTGGTTTGTCAGGCGGCACCATATATTTT. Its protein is CASGLSGGTIYF.

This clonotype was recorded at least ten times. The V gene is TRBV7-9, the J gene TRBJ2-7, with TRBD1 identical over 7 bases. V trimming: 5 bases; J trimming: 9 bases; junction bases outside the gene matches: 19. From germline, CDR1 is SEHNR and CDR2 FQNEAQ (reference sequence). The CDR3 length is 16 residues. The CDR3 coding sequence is TGTGCCAGCAGCCCGATCCCGGGACAGCTAGCTCAAGGGCAGTACTTC. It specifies CASSPIPGQLAQGQYF.

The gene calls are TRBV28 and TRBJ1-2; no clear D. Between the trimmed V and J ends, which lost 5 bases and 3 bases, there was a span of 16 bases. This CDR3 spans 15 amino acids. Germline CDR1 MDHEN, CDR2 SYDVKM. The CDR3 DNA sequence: TGTGCCAGCAGTACAATCTCCGTGCCCGACTATGGCTACACCTTC. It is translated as CASSTISVPDYGYTF.

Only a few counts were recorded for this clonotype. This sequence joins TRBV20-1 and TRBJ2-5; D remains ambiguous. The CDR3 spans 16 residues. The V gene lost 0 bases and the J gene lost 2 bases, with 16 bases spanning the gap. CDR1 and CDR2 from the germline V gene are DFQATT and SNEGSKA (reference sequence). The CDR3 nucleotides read TGCAGTGCTAGAGATCTTATTATAAACAAACAAGAGACCCAGTACTTC. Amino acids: CSARDLIINKQETQYF.

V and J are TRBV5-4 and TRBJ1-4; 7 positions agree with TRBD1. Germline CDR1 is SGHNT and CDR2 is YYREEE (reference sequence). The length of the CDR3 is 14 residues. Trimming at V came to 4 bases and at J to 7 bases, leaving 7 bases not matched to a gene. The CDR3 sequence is CASSRQGGGEKLFF. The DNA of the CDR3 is TGTGCCAGCAGCCGACAGGGAGGAGGTGAAAAACTGTTTTTT.

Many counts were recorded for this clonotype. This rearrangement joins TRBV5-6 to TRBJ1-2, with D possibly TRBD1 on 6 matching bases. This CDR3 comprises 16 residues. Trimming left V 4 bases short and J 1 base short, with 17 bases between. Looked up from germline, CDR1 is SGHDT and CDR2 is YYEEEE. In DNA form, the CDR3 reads TGTGCCAGCAGCCCGAGGTTACAGGGAGGTAACTATGGCTACACCTTC. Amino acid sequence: CASSPRLQGGNYGYTF.

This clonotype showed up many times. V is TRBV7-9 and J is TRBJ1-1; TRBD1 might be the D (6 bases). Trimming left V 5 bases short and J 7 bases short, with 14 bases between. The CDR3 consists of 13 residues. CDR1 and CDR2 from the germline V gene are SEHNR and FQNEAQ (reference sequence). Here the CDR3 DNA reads TGTGCCAGCAGCCCACAGGGATTCGGTGAAGCTTTCTTT. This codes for CASSPQGFGEAFF.

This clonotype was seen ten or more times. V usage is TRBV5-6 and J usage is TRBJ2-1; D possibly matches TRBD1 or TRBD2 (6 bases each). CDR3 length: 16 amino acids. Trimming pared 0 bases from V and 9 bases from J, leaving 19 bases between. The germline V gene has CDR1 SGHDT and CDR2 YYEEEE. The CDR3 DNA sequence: TGTGCCAGCAGCTTGGGACGGAGGGACAAAGGCCTTGAGCAGTTCTTC. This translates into CASSLGRRDKGLEQFF.

The CDR3 DNA follows: TGTGCCAGCAGCTTAGCCCCCGGGGCGACCTCTGGGGCCAACGTCCTGACTTTC. As protein: CASSLAPGATSGANVLTF. The gene calls are TRBV7-2 and TRBJ2-6; either TRBD1 or TRBD2 may supply D (5 bases each). Trimming left V 0 bases short and J 0 bases short, with 12 bases between. CDR3 length equals 18 residues. Germline V CDR1 and CDR2: SGHTA, FQGNSA.

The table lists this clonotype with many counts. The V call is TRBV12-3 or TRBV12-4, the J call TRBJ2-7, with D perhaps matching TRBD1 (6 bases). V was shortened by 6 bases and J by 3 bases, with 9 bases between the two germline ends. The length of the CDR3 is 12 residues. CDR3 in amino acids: CASRRQDYEQYF. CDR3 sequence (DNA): TGTGCCAGCAGAAGACAGGACTACGAGCAGTACTTC.

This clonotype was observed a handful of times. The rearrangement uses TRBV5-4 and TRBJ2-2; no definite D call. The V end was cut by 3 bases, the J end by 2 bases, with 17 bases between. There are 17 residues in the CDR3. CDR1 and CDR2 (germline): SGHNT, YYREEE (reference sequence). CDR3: CASSSTTSSFNTGELFF. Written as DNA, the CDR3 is TGTGCCAGCAGCTCCACAACGTCCAGCTTCAACACCGGGGAGCTGTTTTTT.

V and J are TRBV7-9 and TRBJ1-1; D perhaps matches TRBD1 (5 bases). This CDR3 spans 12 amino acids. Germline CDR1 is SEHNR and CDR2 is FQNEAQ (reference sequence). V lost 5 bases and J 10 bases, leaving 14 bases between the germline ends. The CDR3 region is CASSLGGRLAFF. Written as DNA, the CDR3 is TGTGCCAGCAGCCTTGGGGGGAGGCTAGCTTTCTTT.

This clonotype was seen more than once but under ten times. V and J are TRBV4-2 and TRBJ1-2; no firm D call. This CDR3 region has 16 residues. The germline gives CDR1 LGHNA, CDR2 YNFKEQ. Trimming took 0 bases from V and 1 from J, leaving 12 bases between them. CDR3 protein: CASSQEGGALNYGYTF. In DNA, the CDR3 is TGTGCCAGCAGCCAAGAGGGAGGTGCCCTTAACTATGGCTACACCTTC.

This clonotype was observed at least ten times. CDR3 region: CASSLMTSGGAGNEQFF. The DNA of the CDR3 is TGTGCCAGCAGCTTAATGACTAGCGGGGGGGCCGGAAATGAGCAGTTCTTC. V gene TRBV11-2 combines with J gene TRBJ2-1; 14 bases align to TRBD2. Looked up from germline, CDR1 is SGHAT and CDR2 is FQNNGV. The V and J ends lost 2 bases and 7 bases, in that order; junction bases with no gene match: 7. This CDR3 is 17 amino acids long. Full variable domain (outside the CDR3, taken from reference TRBV11-2 and TRBJ2-1): EAGVAQSPRYKIIEKRQSVAFWCNPISGHATLYWYQQILGQGPKLLIQFQNNGVVDDSQLPKDRFSAERLKGVDSTLKIQPAKLEDSAVYLCASSLMTSGGAGNEQFFGPGTRLTVL.

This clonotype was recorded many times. CDR3 amino acids: CSAEALLAGASETQYF. In DNA, the CDR3 is TGCAGTGCGGAGGCCCTCTTAGCGGGGGCCTCGGAGACCCAGTACTTC. This chain joins TRBV20-1 and TRBJ2-5; 9 positions agree with TRBD2. The CDR3 is made up of 16 amino acids. Germline V gene lookup returns CDR1 DFQATT and CDR2 SNEGSKA (reference sequence). After removal of 6 bases from V and 5 bases from J, the junction contained 16 bases not matched to a gene.

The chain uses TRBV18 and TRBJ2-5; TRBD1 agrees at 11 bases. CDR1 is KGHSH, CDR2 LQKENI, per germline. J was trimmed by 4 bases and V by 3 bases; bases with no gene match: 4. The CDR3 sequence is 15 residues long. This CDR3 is CASSPGQGGGETQYF. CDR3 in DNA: TGTGCCAGCTCACCGGGACAGGGGGGCGGAGAGACCCAGTACTTC.

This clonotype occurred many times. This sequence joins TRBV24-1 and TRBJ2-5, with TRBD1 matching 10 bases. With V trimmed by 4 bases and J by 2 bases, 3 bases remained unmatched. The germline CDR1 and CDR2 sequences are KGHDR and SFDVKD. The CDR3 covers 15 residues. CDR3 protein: CATSDTGQGQETQYF. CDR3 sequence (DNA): TGTGCCACCAGTGACACGGGACAGGGGCAAGAGACCCAGTACTTC.

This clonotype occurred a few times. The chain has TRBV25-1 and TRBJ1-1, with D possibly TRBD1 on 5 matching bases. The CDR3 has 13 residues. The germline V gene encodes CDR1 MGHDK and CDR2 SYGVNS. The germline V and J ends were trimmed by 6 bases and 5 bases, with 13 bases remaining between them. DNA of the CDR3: TGTGCCAGCAGGTTACCGGGGGGGACTGAAGCTTTCTTT. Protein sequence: CASRLPGGTEAFF.

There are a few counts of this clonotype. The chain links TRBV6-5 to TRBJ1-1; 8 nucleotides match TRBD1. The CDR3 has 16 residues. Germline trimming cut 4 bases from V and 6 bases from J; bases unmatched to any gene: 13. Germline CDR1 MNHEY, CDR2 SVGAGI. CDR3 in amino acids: CASSSPRAGGFAEAFF. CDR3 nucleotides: TGTGCCAGCAGTTCCCCCCGGGCAGGGGGCTTCGCTGAAGCTTTCTTT.